This T cell receptor beta chain came from a study of OX40 agonist ivuxolimab in advanced cancers. With respect to the entire study: Ivuxolimab was an agonistic, fully human IgG2 monoclonal antibody directed against OX40 (CD134), a costimulatory receptor. Peripheral TCRbeta sequencing was intended to test whether TCR sequence diversity was altered and clonal T-cell expansion was caused by ivuxolimab. Partial responses occurred in three dose-escalation patients: two with cutaneous melanoma and one with hepatocellular carcinoma. Patients were allowed to have had prior anti-PD-1, anti-PD-L1 or anti-CTLA-4 therapy, and more than 30% of the dose-escalation patients had previously received checkpoint inhibitors. The dose-escalation cohort was roughly 83% male with a mean age of about 65 years, ranging from about 20 to 85. The paper covers the monotherapy dose-escalation part of the phase I ivuxolimab trial, which included N of about 51 patients. Among the roughly 52 dose-escalation patients, roughly 20 had hepatocellular carcinoma, about 15 melanoma, 9 renal cell carcinoma and 9 head and neck cancer. Intravenous ivuxolimab was administered to patients every 2 weeks at six dose levels: 0.01, 0.1, 0.3, 1.5, 3 and 10 mg/kg. Overall study outcomes, separate from this receptor: Partial responders in the 0.1-3.0 mg/kg groups had among the lowest normalized peripheral clonal expansion, especially among CD8+ T cells. At doses of 0.1 to 3.0 mg/kg, clonal expansion of both CD4+ and CD8+ blood T cells was observed from baseline to week 6. After ivuxolimab, CD8+ T cells had more expanded clones than CD4+ T cells on average. The antigen specificity of the peripheral T cells that underwent clonal expansion was not determined. Low levels of normalized T-cell clonal expansion were also seen in some patients who did not respond.

Patients with a history of autoimmune disease or receiving systemic immunosuppression were excluded from the trial. Peripheral blood for TCR sequencing was collected from all dose cohorts at baseline, on cycle 4 day 1, and on cycle 7 day 1. Samples were obtained from an open-label, multicenter, first-in-human phase I dose-escalation trial of ivuxolimab. Adults with locally advanced or metastatic head and neck squamous cell, hepatocellular, melanoma or renal cell carcinoma were enrolled in the trial. Before TCR sequencing, CD4+ and CD8+ T cells were separately sorted from peripheral blood. Genomic DNA was isolated from the sorted cells so that the TCRbeta CDR3 region could be sequenced. The immunoSEQ Assay was used to sequence the TCRbeta CDR3 regions. The table comes from immuneACCESS by way of TCRdb, which keeps in-frame sequences with V and J called. Part of the clones is missing from these tables; in studies checked, under half for an unresolved V gene and the rest for unknown reasons. Counted in this sample were more than 70,000 clones; about 92% of them appeared once. The biggest ten clones account for around 15% of the sample.

Points on this clone: No cognate antigen has been identified for it. Qualities for individual bases were not recorded, and no much larger clone is one base off.

At the junction V is shortened by 5 bases and J by 1 base, with 12 bases in between. As encoded in the germline V gene (reference sequence), CDR1 is MNHEY while CDR2 is SMNVEV. Taken from cysteine to phenylalanine, the CDR3 has 14 residues. Just CDR3 DNA is preserved here, 42 bases in frame from base 1. The specimen comprised CD4+ or CD8+ T cells sorted from blood, sampled in a trial of the OX40 agonist ivuxolimab. This receptor was obtained from an adult with an advanced solid tumor such as melanoma, head and neck, liver or kidney cancer. The rearrangement combines TRBV27 with TRBJ2-7, with the D gene call left open. The CDR3 loop reads CASSGHAWSYEQYF. The DNA sequence follows: TGTGCCAGCAGTGGTCACGCTTGGTCCTACGAGCAGTACTTC.